This T cell receptor (beta chain) originates from a study of CD8+ T cells in alopecia areata. The J segment lost 5 bases and the V segment lost 7 bases, leaving 11 bases of the junction unmatched. The CDR3 consists of 15 residues. CDR1 SQVTM and CDR2 ANQGSEA come from the germline V gene. This clone occurred a few times. Samples from alopecia areata patients were lesional scalp punch biopsies and peripheral blood. Sorting from PBMCs produced CD4+ and CD8+ T cells. Extraction of RNA preceded its reverse transcription into cDNA, which served as the sequencing template. The table came from immunoSEQ multiplex PCR; TCRdb's copy has only in-frame clones and leaves some out. Of 150,000 or so clones listed, approximately 45% are singletons.

This TCR was sampled from a human donor with alopecia areata. The chain uses TRBV29-1 and TRBJ2-5, with TRBD1 identical over 12 bases. The sample was CD4+ T cells sorted from blood. The CDR3 region has the DNA TGCAGCGCTGTACCGGGACAGGGGGCATCCGAGACCCAGTACTTC. Its protein is CSAVPGQGASETQYF.